This section outlines one TCR beta chain sequence together with its context. This CDR3 is built from 15 residues. Germline CDR1 reads MDHEN; CDR2 reads SYDVKM. V gave up 5 bases and J gave up 4 bases; unmatched junction bases: 5. The data were obtained in a study of blood T cell repertoires in COVID-19. Overall study context: The United States, Italy and Spain were the sources of the acute and convalescent COVID-19 samples.

Original analysis: By means of reference gene primer amplification, nucleated cell counts were estimated. Assay: immunoSEQ multiplex PCR; the TCRdb copy retains only in-frame clones and omits some. V and J calls and clone size come straight from that table; D and trimming were deduced from the DNA. The table includes about 30,000 clones, approximately 90% detected once. This chain links TRBV28 with TRBJ2-7, with 13 bases identical to TRBD2. This clonotype originated in a man in his fifties or sixties with active COVID-19. Sequenced input: peripheral blood. CDR3 sequence: CASSPPTSGRYEQYF. The CDR3 DNA is TGTGCCAGCAGTCCCCCGACTAGCGGGAGGTACGAGCAGTACTTC.